This passage covers 25 T cell receptor beta chains from one sample sequenced in a study of spatial heterogeneity in lung cancer. TCRdb re-called the 5' RACE reads with MiXCR, one entry per CDR3 protein. The repertoire holds about 27,000 distinct CDR3 sequences, with 5.4% as singletons. Stated time point: blood at routine non-recurrence follow-up after resection. Material: PBMCs, obtained at follow-up. These receptors all stem from a female donor with early-stage non-small cell lung cancer.

This clonotype was detected ten times or more. The chain carries TRBV9 and TRBJ1-3; D is possibly TRBD1 (5 bases). Germline V gene data show CDR1 as SGDLS and CDR2 as YYNGEE. The length of the CDR3 is 14 residues. Trimming removed 0 bases at V and 1 base at J, with 5 bases between. CDR3 sequence (DNA): TGTGCCAGCAGCGTAGAGGGGTCTGGAAACACCATATATTTT. Protein product: CASSVEGSGNTIYF. Combining the CDR3 with reference TRBV9 and TRBJ1-3 gives the whole variable domain DSGVTQTPKHLITATGQRVTLRCSPRSGDLSVYWYQQSLDQGLQFLIQYYNGEERAKGNILERFSAQQFPDLHSELNLSSLELGDSALYFCASSVEGSGNTIYFGEGSWLTVV.

This clonotype is medium-sized by share. J is TRBJ2-7 and V is TRBV7-2; TRBD2 matches 9 bases. CDR1 SGHTA and CDR2 FQGNSA come from the germline V gene. V trimming: 3 bases; J trimming: 4 bases; junction bases outside the gene matches: 7. CDR3 length: 15 residues. The CDR3 DNA is TGTGCCAGCAGCTTTAGTAGCGGGAGAGGGTACGAGCAGTACTTC. As protein: CASSFSSGRGYEQYF. The variable domain in full, with the rest retrieved from reference TRBV7-2 and TRBJ2-7, is GAGVSQSPSNKVTEKGKDVELRCDPISGHTALYWYRQSLGQGLEFLIYFQGNSAPDKSGLPSDRFSAERTGGSVSTLTIQRTQQEDSAVYLCASSFSSGRGYEQYFGPGTRLTVT.

This clonotype was observed at least ten times. The V call is TRBV7-2, the J call TRBJ2-2; D uncertain. V was clipped by 0 bases and J by 5 bases, with 10 bases between them. The CDR3 contains 15 residues. CDR1 and CDR2 (germline): SGHTA, FQGNSA. The CDR3 sequence is CASSLAVLQTGELFF. The CDR3 coding sequence is TGTGCCAGCAGCTTAGCGGTCTTACAAACCGGGGAGCTGTTTTTT.

The sample holds many counts of this clonotype. CDR3 amino acids: CATSDPGQDTGELFF. CDR3 coding DNA: TGTGCCACCAGTGATCCGGGACAAGACACCGGGGAGCTGTTTTTT. V and J are TRBV24-1 and TRBJ2-2, with D possibly matching TRBD1 (6 bases). This CDR3 contains 15 residues. The ends were cut back, 3 bases at V and 3 bases at J, with 10 bases in the middle. Germline V gene sequence: CDR1 KGHDR, CDR2 SFDVKD.

This clonotype was observed many times. V is TRBV18 and J is TRBJ2-3; 9 nucleotides agree with TRBD2. The CDR3 spans 14 residues. In germline, CDR1 is KGHSH, CDR2 LQKENI. V shed 4 bases, J shed 1 base, and the junction held 0 bases outside the gene matches. The DNA of the CDR3 is TGTGCCAGCTCACGACTAGCGGGCACAGATACGCAGTATTTT. The encoded protein is CASSRLAGTDTQYF.

This clonotype occurred many times. V is TRBV7-6 and J is TRBJ2-1, with D unclear. The germline V gene encodes CDR1 SGHVS and CDR2 FNYEAQ. Trimming left V 5 bases short and J 7 bases short, with 12 bases between. The CDR3 totals 13 residues. CDR3 sequence (DNA): TGTGCCAGCAGCCGCCAACATGGAAATGAGCAGTTCTTC. Translated, it gives CASSRQHGNEQFF.

The rearrangement uses TRBV7-2 and TRBJ2-5; possibly TRBD1 for D (5 bases). V lost 5 bases, J lost 0 bases, and 10 bases lay in between. In germline, CDR1 is SGHTA, CDR2 FQGNSA. The CDR3 has 14 amino acids. CDR3 residues: CASSPRQYQETQYF. DNA of the CDR3: TGTGCCAGCAGCCCCAGACAGTACCAAGAGACCCAGTACTTC.

This clonotype was observed many times. V usage is TRBV20-1 and J usage is TRBJ1-4; 7 nucleotides agree with TRBD1. The junction had 5 bases not matched to a gene; V was cut back by 5 bases and J by 5 bases. The CDR3 is 13 amino acids. Per the germline V gene, CDR1 is DFQATT and CDR2 is SNEGSKA (reference sequence). The CDR3 loop is CSAAGTANEKLFF. The CDR3 nucleotides read TGCAGTGCTGCCGGGACAGCGAATGAAAAACTGTTTTTT.

This clonotype has at least ten counts. The V gene is TRBV28, the J gene TRBJ1-1; perhaps TRBD1 as D (5 bases). V lost 5 bases and J 3 bases, leaving 13 bases between the germline ends. Germline loops: CDR1 MDHEN, CDR2 SYDVKM. There are 14 residues in the CDR3. This CDR3 is CASSPGGGDTEAFF. CDR3 DNA: TGTGCCAGCAGTCCCGGGGGTGGGGACACTGAAGCTTTCTTT.

The sample holds many counts of this clonotype. This chain uses TRBV5-1 with TRBJ1-6; tentatively, D is TRBD1 (5 bases). CDR3 length equals 15 residues. The germline V gene encodes CDR1 SGHRS and CDR2 YFSETQ. V lost 5 bases and J 7 bases, leaving 16 bases between the germline ends. The CDR3: CASRATGVGNSPLHF. The DNA for the CDR3 is TGCGCCAGCAGGGCCACGGGGGTGGGAAATTCACCCCTCCACTTT.

This clonotype was detected many times. V and J are TRBV9 and TRBJ2-3, with D tentatively TRBD1 (5 bases). The germline V gene has CDR1 SGDLS and CDR2 YYNGEE. V lost 0 bases, J lost 2 bases, and 13 bases lay in between. The CDR3 loop spans 16 amino acids. DNA of the CDR3: TGTGCCAGCAGCGTAGAGGGGCAGGGATCCACAGATACGCAGTATTTT. Translating gives CASSVEGQGSTDTQYF.

This clonotype was seen many times. The chain has TRBV6-5 and TRBJ2-3; D is unclear. CDR1 is MNHEY and CDR2 is SVGAGI in the germline V gene. The CDR3 is made up of 15 amino acids. V lost 2 bases and J 1 base, leaving 10 bases between the germline ends. In DNA, the CDR3 is TGTGCCAGCAGTTACACGGGTTCGGGCACAGATACGCAGTATTTT. Encoded protein: CASSYTGSGTDTQYF.

This rearrangement joins TRBV6-2 or TRBV6-3 to TRBJ2-7; D possibly corresponds to TRBD2 (5 bases). The length of the CDR3 is 13 residues. In germline, CDR1 is MNHEY, CDR2 SVGEGT. Trimming shortened V by 2 bases and J by 2 bases, and 7 bases separated the two germline ends. CDR3 in amino acids: CASSYQLAYEQYF. DNA for the CDR3: TGTGCCAGCAGTTACCAACTAGCCTACGAGCAGTACTTC.

This rearrangement joins TRBV6-2 or TRBV6-3 to TRBJ1-2, with no clear D. V dropped 4 bases and J dropped 4 bases, with 10 bases sitting between them. Germline lookup yields CDR1 MNHEY and CDR2 SVGEGT. There are 13 residues in the CDR3. The chain's CDR3 is CASSSGHPYGYTF. DNA for the CDR3: TGTGCCAGCAGTTCAGGCCATCCCTATGGCTACACCTTC.

This clonotype was seen at least ten times. The chain employs TRBV10-3 and TRBJ2-1; 9 nucleotides align to TRBD2. CDR1 and CDR2 from the germline V gene are ENHRY and SYGVKD. Trimming took 3 bases from V and 8 from J; bases not matched to a gene: 8. This CDR3 region has 15 residues. CDR3 DNA sequence: TGTGCCATCAGTGATGCAGCGGGGGGCAGGGATGAGCAGTTCTTC. This sequence encodes CAISDAAGGRDEQFF.

This clonotype was observed at least ten times. V is TRBV15 and J is TRBJ2-2; a possible D gene is TRBD2 (6 bases). V was pared by 3 bases and J by 11 bases, with 13 bases between. Germline V CDR1 and CDR2: LNHNV, YYDKDF (reference sequence). The CDR3 totals 13 residues. CDR3 sequence: CATSRGGTAELFF. The CDR3 coding sequence is TGTGCCACCAGCAGGGGAGGTACAGCAGAGCTGTTTTTT. Drawing the rest from reference TRBV15 and TRBJ2-2, the complete variable domain is DAMVIQNPRYQVTQFGKPVTLSCSQTLNHNVMYWYQQKSSQAPKLLFHYYDKDFNNEADTPDNFQSRRPNTSFCFLDIRSPGLGDTAMYLCATSRGGTAELFFGEGSRLTVL.

The table lists this clonotype with many counts. The rearrangement links TRBV6-2 or TRBV6-3 to TRBJ2-2; 11 bases map to TRBD2. The germline gives CDR1 MNHEY, CDR2 SVGEGT. Trimming removed 2 bases from V and 6 bases from J; junction bases left unmatched: 8. CDR3 length: 17 residues. CDR3 sequence: CASSYPLAGGRPGELFF. CDR3 nucleotide sequence: TGTGCCAGCAGTTACCCCTTAGCGGGGGGGCGTCCCGGGGAGCTGTTTTTT.

Many counts were recorded for this clonotype. The chain carries TRBV7-2 and TRBJ2-1, with 13 bases matching TRBD2. Germline lookup yields CDR1 SGHTA and CDR2 FQGNSA. The J segment lost 4 bases and the V segment lost 5 bases, leaving 8 bases of the junction unmatched. This CDR3 is 17 amino acids long. CDR3 sequence reads: CASSAGTLAGGYNEQFF. The DNA of the CDR3 is TGTGCCAGCAGCGCAGGAACACTAGCGGGGGGGTACAATGAGCAGTTCTTC. The whole variable domain, filled in from reference TRBV7-2 and TRBJ2-1, reads GAGVSQSPSNKVTEKGKDVELRCDPISGHTALYWYRQSLGQGLEFLIYFQGNSAPDKSGLPSDRFSAERTGGSVSTLTIQRTQQEDSAVYLCASSAGTLAGGYNEQFFGPGTRLTVL.

This clonotype was picked up a small number of times. The genes are TRBV25-1 and TRBJ2-3, with a weak D call TRBD1 (8 bases). The germline gives CDR1 MGHDK, CDR2 SYGVNS. The ends were cut back, 6 bases at V and 1 base at J, with 14 bases in the middle. This CDR3 region has 15 residues. Here the CDR3 reads CASSPTGGGTDTQYF. CDR3 DNA sequence: TGTGCCAGCAGCCCAACAGGGGGGGGCACAGATACGCAGTATTTT.

The sample holds many counts of this clonotype. This rearrangement joins TRBV7-8 to TRBJ2-3; no definite D call. The CDR3 length is 13 residues. Between the trimmed V and J ends, which lost 3 bases and 1 base, there was a span of 5 bases. From germline, CDR1 is SGHVS and CDR2 FQNEAQ. Here the CDR3 DNA reads TGTGCCAGCAGCTTGCTGCGCACAGATACGCAGTATTTT. Amino acids: CASSLLRTDTQYF.

This clonotype was observed at least ten times. This chain connects TRBV27 to TRBJ2-7; no reliable D call. Trimming removed 7 bases at V and 1 base at J, with 14 bases between. Per the germline V gene, CDR1 is MNHEY and CDR2 is SMNVEV (reference sequence). The CDR3 has 14 amino acids. The CDR3 bases are TGTGCCAGCACCTCGTTGACGGGTTCCTACGAGCAGTACTTC. This gives the protein CASTSLTGSYEQYF.

This clonotype came up many times. The J gene is TRBJ1-6, the V gene TRBV18; TRBD1 matches at 9 bases. This CDR3 is built from 14 residues. V shed 6 bases, J shed 9 bases, and the junction held 6 bases outside the gene matches. In germline, CDR1 is KGHSH, CDR2 LQKENI. The CDR3 region is CASSPGTGSSPLHF. CDR3 bases: TGTGCCAGCTCCCCCGGGACAGGGTCTTCACCCCTCCACTTT.

The chain recombines TRBV5-6 with TRBJ1-1; D is ambiguous. This CDR3 contains 12 residues. Trimming took 0 bases from V and 11 from J, leaving 11 bases between them. Germline CDR1 SGHDT, CDR2 YYEEEE. The CDR3 protein is CASSLDVGEAFF. The CDR3 DNA reads as TGTGCCAGCAGCTTGGATGTGGGTGAGGCTTTCTTT.

This clonotype was picked up many times. This CDR3 reads CSAGMGATEAFF. CDR3 nucleotide sequence: TGCAGTGCCGGGATGGGGGCCACTGAAGCTTTCTTT. V usage is TRBV29-1 and J usage is TRBJ1-1, with D perhaps TRBD1 (6 bases). The germline gives CDR1 SQVTM, CDR2 ANQGSEA. This CDR3 contains 12 residues.

This clonotype was counted at least ten times. This chain links TRBV20-1 with TRBJ1-1, with a weak D call TRBD1 (6 bases). V dropped 5 bases and J dropped 1 base, with 14 bases sitting between them. CDR3 length equals 14 residues. Germline-derived CDR1 and CDR2 are DFQATT and SNEGSKA (reference sequence). In DNA form, the CDR3 reads TGCAGTGCTCCGGACAGACGAACGAACACTGAAGCTTTCTTT. Translated: CSAPDRRTNTEAFF.